These 22 T cell receptor beta chains were all obtained from the same sample, sequenced in a study of blood T cell repertoires in COVID-19. Method: immunoSEQ multiplex PCR; TCRdb's copy keeps in-frame clones and lacks some. The data contain about 50,000 clones, around nine tenths of them seen just once; the ten biggest clones take up around a sixth. Source material: peripheral blood. The receptors come from a man between 60 and 70 years old with active or convalescent COVID-19.

The J gene is TRBJ1-2, the V gene TRBV2, with D tentatively TRBD1 (5 bases). The germline V gene encodes CDR1 SNHLY and CDR2 FYNNEI. The length of the CDR3 is 12 residues. The V end was cut by 9 bases, the J end by 3 bases, with 11 bases between. The CDR3 nucleotides read TGTGCCAGTACCGACAGCTACTATGGCTACACCTTC. Translation gives CASTDSYYGYTF. The whole variable domain, filled in from reference TRBV2 and TRBJ1-2, reads EPEVTQTPSHQVTQMGQEVILRCVPISNHLYFYWYRQILGQKVEFLVSFYNNEISEKSEIFDDQFSVERPDGSNFTLKIRSTKLEDSAMYFCASTDSYYGYTFGSGTRLTVV.

The chain couples TRBV5-1 to TRBJ1-4; a possible D gene is TRBD1 (6 bases). CDR3 length equals 13 residues. The germline V gene encodes CDR1 SGHRS and CDR2 YFSETQ. V was trimmed by 0 bases and J by 7 bases, leaving 7 bases between them. CDR3 DNA: TGCGCCAGCAGCTTGGAGGGGGTTGAAAAACTGTTTTTT. As protein: CASSLEGVEKLFF. The full variable domain, completed using reference TRBV5-1 and TRBJ1-4, is KAGVTQTPRYLIKTRGQQVTLSCSPISGHRSVSWYQQTPGQGLQFLFEYFSETQRNKGNFPGRFSGRQFSNSRSEMNVSTLELGDSALYLCASSLEGVEKLFFGSGTQLSVL.

The rearrangement uses TRBV11-2 and TRBJ1-2; D not resolved. Trimming took off 0 bases at V and 3 bases at J, with 8 bases between the two ends. The CDR3 is made up of 14 amino acids. The germline V gene has CDR1 SGHAT and CDR2 FQNNGV. The CDR3 nucleotides read TGTGCCAGCAGCTTAGATAGAACAGACTATGGCTACACCTTC. Translated, it gives CASSLDRTDYGYTF.

This chain joins TRBV27 and TRBJ2-2; D gene ambiguous. The germline CDR1 and CDR2 sequences are MNHEY and SMNVEV (reference sequence). With 8 bases removed from V and 0 bases from J, the gap between germline ends came to 7 bases. The CDR3 spans 13 residues. In DNA form, the CDR3 reads TGTGCCAGCCGGTTCGCGAACACCGGGGAGCTGTTTTTT. It specifies CASRFANTGELFF.

This rearrangement joins TRBV3-1 (or the pseudogene TRBV3-2) to TRBJ2-7, with D possibly TRBD2 on 7 matching bases. The V and J ends lost 2 bases and 2 bases respectively, with 16 bases between them. Per the germline V gene, CDR1 is LGHDT and CDR2 is YNNKEL (reference sequence). CDR3 length: 16 residues. The CDR3 sequence is CASSQYSGGQTYEQYF. For the CDR3, the DNA is TGTGCCAGCAGCCAATATTCGGGGGGCCAAACCTACGAGCAGTACTTC.

The CDR3 is CASSRHSRGAFNTEAFF. DNA of the CDR3: TGTGCCAGCAGCCGGCACTCCAGGGGGGCCTTTAACACTGAAGCTTTCTTT. The genes are TRBV4-2 and TRBJ1-1; TRBD1 agrees at 7 bases. CDR1 and CDR2 (germline): LGHNA, YNFKEQ. The CDR3 loop spans 17 amino acids. The V segment lost 4 bases and the J segment 2 bases; nucleotides outside the gene matches: 13.

V usage is TRBV29-1 and J usage is TRBJ2-7, with TRBD2 matching over 7 bases. The V gene end was trimmed by 7 bases and the J gene end by 4 bases; junction bases not matched to a gene: 7. Germline CDR1 is SQVTM and CDR2 is ANQGSEA. This CDR3 comprises 12 residues. In nucleotides, the CDR3 is TGCAGCGCCTGTGGGGGGGGATACGAGCAGTACTTC. Translation gives CSACGGGYEQYF.

The chain recombines TRBV10-3 with TRBJ1-5; D may be TRBD1 (5 bases). The CDR3 runs to 15 residues. The germline V and J ends were trimmed by 3 bases and 5 bases, with 14 bases remaining between them. Germline CDR1 and CDR2: ENHRY and SYGVKD. CDR3 residues: CAISDAGGSDQPQHF. The CDR3 coding sequence is TGTGCCATCAGTGATGCGGGGGGTTCGGATCAGCCCCAGCATTTT.

The chain uses TRBV2 and TRBJ1-2; D is unclear. Germline V CDR1 and CDR2: SNHLY, FYNNEI. This CDR3 comprises 13 residues. V dropped 9 bases and J dropped 0 bases, with 11 bases sitting between them. The CDR3 DNA follows: TGTGCCAGTGATCGCCAGACTAACTATGGCTACACCTTC. It is translated as CASDRQTNYGYTF.

This clone was observed a few times. The chain recombines TRBV19 with TRBJ1-1; perhaps TRBD1 as D (5 bases). This CDR3 region has 18 residues. CDR1 and CDR2 from the germline V gene are LNHDA and SQIVND (reference sequence). Between the trimmed V and J ends, which lost 1 base and 4 bases, there was a span of 22 bases. CDR3 region: CASSIVVRDGAPGTEAFF. In DNA, the CDR3 is TGTGCCAGTAGTATAGTTGTGCGGGACGGGGCCCCGGGCACTGAAGCTTTCTTT.

The chain links TRBV9 to TRBJ1-6; perhaps TRBD1 as D (5 bases). The V gene's germline CDR1 is SGDLS and CDR2 YYNGEE. The ends were cut back, 4 bases at V and 6 bases at J, with 20 bases in the middle. The length of the CDR3 is 17 residues. The chain's CDR3 is CASSPVQAREGNSPLHF. Here the CDR3 DNA reads TGTGCCAGCAGCCCTGTACAGGCCCGGGAGGGTAATTCACCCCTCCACTTT.

The chain has TRBV7-2 and TRBJ1-2; D is possibly TRBD1 (6 bases). Germline CDR1 SGHTA, CDR2 FQGNSA. The CDR3 consists of 14 residues. Trimming removed 2 bases at V and 6 bases at J, with 13 bases between. CDR3 loop: CASSLTAQGHGYTF. In nucleotides, the CDR3 is TGTGCCAGCAGCTTAACAGCGCAGGGGCATGGCTACACCTTC. The whole variable domain, filled in from reference TRBV7-2 and TRBJ1-2, reads GAGVSQSPSNKVTEKGKDVELRCDPISGHTALYWYRQSLGQGLEFLIYFQGNSAPDKSGLPSDRFSAERTGGSVSTLTIQRTQQEDSAVYLCASSLTAQGHGYTFGSGTRLTVV.

The chain couples TRBV5-3 to TRBJ2-6, with a possible D match to TRBD1 (5 bases). TRBV5-3 is an ORF, and what it does is uncertain. The V end lost 9 bases, the J end lost 2 bases, and 12 bases lay between the germline ends. This CDR3 spans 14 amino acids. The CDR3 loop is CAIKGRAGANVLTF. DNA of the CDR3: TGTGCCATAAAGGGCAGGGCTGGGGCCAACGTCCTGACTTTC.

The chain recombines TRBV2 with TRBJ2-7; 9 nucleotides align to TRBD1. CDR3 length equals 15 residues. Germline trimming cut 5 bases from V and 4 bases from J; bases unmatched to any gene: 9. Looked up from germline, CDR1 is SNHLY and CDR2 is FYNNEI. The CDR3 bases are TGTGCCAGCAGTAAGGGACAGGGTCTCGGATACGAGCAGTACTTC. As protein: CASSKGQGLGYEQYF.

V gene TRBV28 combines with J gene TRBJ2-3; 9 bases map to TRBD1. Germline CDR1 reads MDHEN; CDR2 reads SYDVKM. V shed 7 bases and J 0 bases; nucleotides not matched to a gene: 5. This CDR3 has 15 residues. CDR3 protein: CASTTGGASTDTQYF. CDR3 nucleotides: TGTGCCAGCACAACAGGGGGCGCAAGCACAGATACGCAGTATTTT.

The rearrangement links TRBV19 to TRBJ1-4, with 10 bases lining up with TRBD1. The V gene's germline CDR1 is LNHDA and CDR2 SQIVND (reference sequence). J gave up 6 bases and V 3 bases, and 7 bases lay outside the gene matches. The CDR3 length is 16 residues. CDR3 protein: CASSMLLGTGDEKLFF. The CDR3 DNA reads as TGTGCCAGTAGTATGCTCCTGGGGACAGGGGATGAAAAACTGTTTTTT.

V usage is TRBV7-6 and J usage is TRBJ2-3; TRBD2 is a possible D gene (6 bases). Deletions cut 5 bases from V and 4 bases from J, with 16 bases between. Germline V gene data show CDR1 as SGHVS and CDR2 as FNYEAQ. The CDR3 is made up of 15 amino acids. DNA of the CDR3: TGTGCCAGCAGCCTTCAGCGGGTAGGGGCAGATACGCAGTATTTT. Translating it yields CASSLQRVGADTQYF. The full variable domain, rest sourced from reference TRBV7-6 and TRBJ2-3, is GAGVSQSPRYKVTKRGQDVALRCDPISGHVSLYWYRQALGQGPEFLTYFNYEAQQDKSGLPNDRFSAERPEGSISTLTIQRTEQRDSAMYRCASSLQRVGADTQYFGPGTRLTVL.

Here the CDR3 reads CAISETVDTEAFF. As DNA, the CDR3 is TGTGCCATCAGTGAGACAGTGGACACTGAAGCTTTCTTT. The rearrangement uses TRBV10-3 and TRBJ1-1; D ambiguous. V dropped 2 bases and J dropped 3 bases, with 7 bases sitting between them. Germline CDR1 is ENHRY and CDR2 is SYGVKD. This CDR3 contains 13 residues.

CDR3 region: CASSVGNGGHQPQHF. Here the CDR3 DNA reads TGTGCCAGCAGCGTAGGAAACGGGGGGCATCAGCCCCAGCATTTT. The chain links TRBV9 to TRBJ1-5; TRBD1 is a possible D gene (6 bases). The CDR3 contains 15 residues. V gave up 0 bases and J gave up 5 bases, with 12 bases separating them. Germline V lookup: CDR1 SGDLS, CDR2 YYNGEE. Variable domain in full (rest from reference TRBV9 and TRBJ1-5): DSGVTQTPKHLITATGQRVTLRCSPRSGDLSVYWYQQSLDQGLQFLIQYYNGEERAKGNILERFSAQQFPDLHSELNLSSLELGDSALYFCASSVGNGGHQPQHFGDGTRLSIL.

The chain uses TRBV5-4 and TRBJ1-5; 8 nucleotides align to TRBD1. Germline V gene sequence: CDR1 SGHNT, CDR2 YYREEE (reference sequence). The CDR3 is 14 residues long. V was pared by 4 bases and J by 9 bases, with 9 bases of the junction left unmatched. This CDR3 reads CASSAQGADGPQHF. CDR3 DNA sequence: TGTGCCAGCAGCGCGCAGGGGGCTGACGGGCCCCAGCATTTT.

The gene calls are TRBV6-5 and TRBJ2-1; D may be TRBD2 (5 bases). Trimming shortened V by 4 bases and J by 12 bases, and 16 bases separated the two germline ends. The CDR3 is 13 residues long. Germline V gene sequence: CDR1 MNHEY, CDR2 SVGAGI. Here the CDR3 DNA reads TGTGCCAGCAGTTCCACTCATCAGGAGGCGCAGTTCTTC. This codes for CASSSTHQEAQFF.

The chain links TRBV4-1 to TRBJ2-7; 9 bases match TRBD1. The CDR3 is made up of 18 amino acids. The germline gives CDR1 MGHRA, CDR2 YSYEKL. The V and J ends lost 1 base and 1 base, in that order; junction bases with no gene match: 11. CDR3 DNA sequence: TGCGCCAGCAGCCAAGTTTACTCCGGGACAGGGTCTTCCTACGAGCAGTACTTC. Protein sequence: CASSQVYSGTGSSYEQYF.